These T cell receptor beta chains were read from a single sample in a study of Graves' ophthalmopathy and Graves' hyperthyroidism. TCRdb ran MiXCR on the multiplex PCR reads and lists one entry per CDR3 protein. The top ten hold more than 2.5% of the sample, which has about 660,000 distinct CDR3 sequences, roughly 39% seen once. The sample consisted of peripheral blood. These receptors were taken from an adult man with Graves' ophthalmopathy. The CDR3 runs from the conserved cysteine through the conserved F or W. D genes are given only for firm matches. Size is stated for part of the rows, as once, few or many counts, or as a class when the clone is expanded.

clone_size,d_call,v_call,j_call,cdr3_aa,cdr3_nt
-,-,TRBV6-6,TRBJ2-7,CASRGYQDYEQYF,TGTGCCAGCAGAGGCTATCAGGACTACGAGCAGTACTTC
many,-,TRBV9,TRBJ1-2,CASLPPGENGYTF,TGTGCCAGCTTGCCGCCAGGGGAGAATGGCTACACCTTC
-,TRBD1,TRBV7-9,TRBJ1-6,CASSWDRDTWSPLHF,TGTGCCAGCAGCTGGGACAGGGACACTTGGTCACCCCTCCACTTT
many,-,TRBV5-4,TRBJ1-6,CASSLKGEGSPLHF,TGTGCCAGCAGCTTGAAGGGTGAGGGGTCACCCCTCCACTTT
many,-,TRBV19,TRBJ1-1,CASITGNMNTEAFF,TGTGCCAGTATCACAGGGAATATGAACACTGAAGCTTTCTTT
many,TRBD1,TRBV7-2,TRBJ2-7,CASSPNPDRGNEQYF,TGTGCCAGCAGCCCGAACCCGGACAGGGGGAACGAGCAGTACTTC
many,-,TRBV12-3/TRBV12-4,TRBJ1-1,CASSWRMNTEAFF,TGTGCCAGCAGTTGGCGGATGAACACTGAAGCTTTCTTT
-,TRBD1,TRBV30,TRBJ1-6,CAWLSGGQGASPLHF,TGTGCCTGGTTGTCAGGTGGACAGGGGGCTTCACCCCTCCACTTT
-,TRBD2,TRBV20-1,TRBJ2-6,CSAEGTSGRYYVLTF,TGCAGTGCTGAGGGGACTAGCGGGAGGTACTACGTCCTGACTTTC
many,-,TRBV13,TRBJ1-2,CASSLKLNRGNYGYTF,TGTGCCAGCAGCTTAAAGCTTAATAGGGGGAACTATGGCTACACCTTC
-,-,TRBV29-1,TRBJ2-5,CSLQGGSETQYF,TGCAGCTTACAGGGAGGATCAGAGACCCAGTACTTC
few,TRBD2,TRBV19,TRBJ2-7,CASSIGSGTRSVYEQYF,TGTGCCAGTAGTATAGGGTCTGGGACTAGATCTGTCTACGAGCAGTACTTC
-,TRBD1,TRBV7-9,TRBJ2-7,CASSQTGISSYEQYF,TGTGCCAGCAGTCAGACAGGGATCAGCTCCTACGAGCAGTACTTC
-,TRBD1,TRBV7-3,TRBJ1-2,CASSPGTGGLYGYTF,TGTGCCAGCAGCCCCGGGACAGGAGGGCTCTATGGCTACACCTTC
-,TRBD1,TRBV5-1,TRBJ2-7,CASSLRIRAQGAIPYEQYF,TGTGCCAGCAGTTTACGAATCAGGGCACAGGGGGCGATTCCCTACGAGCAGTACTTC
many,-,TRBV7-6,TRBJ2-2,CASSRTPTENTGELFF,TGTGCCAGCAGCCGCACTCCGACAGAGAACACCGGGGAGCTGTTTTTT
-,-,TRBV20-1,TRBJ2-7,CSAKAAVNSYEQYF,TGCAGTGCTAAGGCGGCGGTGAACTCCTACGAGCAGTACTTC
-,-,TRBV9,TRBJ2-5,CASSVGGGRRQETQYF,TGTGCCAGCAGCGTAGGAGGCGGGCGGCGGCAAGAGACCCAGTACTTC